This T cell receptor (beta chain) emerged from a study of T-cell reconstitution after alpha-beta-depleted transplantation in children. General observations from the study: Counts and diversity of T cells one year after transplant came mostly from newly produced T cells. Several hundred graft clones that had expanded were reportedly the source of alpha-beta T cells about two months after transplant. Several patients had high TCRbeta diversity at day 60; it came from surviving recipient T cells and thymic progenitors.

This clonotype was detected a few times. No antigen is known for it. This sample's TCRbeta library carried unique molecular identifier barcodes. TCRdb independently ran MiXCR on the PCR reads; one entry per CDR3 protein. The sample shows fewer than 1 million distinct CDR3 sequences, roughly 15% of them seen only once. This clonotype was sampled from a male patient aged 10 to 17 who had a stem cell transplant for acute lymphoblastic leukemia, so the T cells may come from the graft donor. This material consisted of PBMCs, mostly from graft donor cells, taken 360 days after TCRalphabeta/CD19-depleted stem cell transplant.

The CDR3 DNA is TGTGCCAGCAGTTATCGTGTCGTCACCGGGGAGCTGTTTTTT. Amino acid sequence: CASSYRVVTGELFF. This sequence joins TRBV6-2 or TRBV6-3 and TRBJ2-2; unclear D gene. This CDR3 region has 14 residues. CDR1 and CDR2 from the germline V gene are MNHEY and SVGEGT. The V and J ends lost 3 bases and 4 bases respectively, with 9 bases between them.